Presented here are 29 T cell receptor beta chains from one specimen sequenced in a study of blood T cell repertoires in COVID-19. Profiled with immunoSEQ multiplex PCR; TCRdb holds only in-frame clones, not every one. The sample carries 450,000 or so clones, about 90% recorded once. The sample consisted of PBMCs or T cells enriched from blood (not recorded which). Receptors originate from a man aged 18 to 30 who had recovered from COVID-19.

The chain recombines TRBV10-3 with TRBJ2-3; tentative D call: TRBD1 (6 bases). Germline V gene data show CDR1 as ENHRY and CDR2 as SYGVKD. The CDR3 consists of 14 residues. V gave up 6 bases and J gave up 2 bases, with 12 bases separating them. CDR3 nucleotides: TGTGCCATCAGACGGGACACGACCACAGATACGCAGTATTTT. It codes for CAIRRDTTTDTQYF.

This rearrangement joins TRBV28 to TRBJ1-6; D might be TRBD1 (5 bases). The V end was cut by 3 bases, the J end by 0 bases, with 9 bases between. Germline CDR1 and CDR2: MDHEN and SYDVKM. This CDR3 region has 16 residues. CDR3 DNA: TGTGCCAGCAGTTTTGGGGGGAGCTCCTATAATTCACCCCTCCACTTT. It translates to CASSFGGSSYNSPLHF. Full variable domain (remainder filled in from reference TRBV28 and TRBJ1-6): DVKVTQSSRYLVKRTGEKVFLECVQDMDHENMFWYRQDPGLGLRLIYFSYDVKMKEKGDIPEGYSVSREKKERFSLILESASTNQTSMYLCASSFGGSSYNSPLHFGNGTRLTVT.

This chain joins TRBV15 and TRBJ1-5; tentative D call: TRBD1 (5 bases). The CDR3 consists of 17 residues. CDR1 LNHNV and CDR2 YYDKDF come from the germline V gene (reference sequence). V dropped 6 bases and J dropped 2 bases, with 20 bases sitting between them. The CDR3 DNA reads TGTGCCACCAGAGACCTCCCCGACAGTGTGGGCAATCAGCCCCAGCATTTT. Translated: CATRDLPDSVGNQPQHF.

This sequence joins TRBV27 and TRBJ2-1, with D perhaps TRBD1 (5 bases). The CDR3 has 14 residues. Trimming removed 5 bases at V and 8 bases at J, with 16 bases between. Germline V gene sequence: CDR1 MNHEY, CDR2 SMNVEV (reference sequence). Here the CDR3 DNA reads TGTGCCAGCAGTAGTCCGACCAGCAGGGATGAGCAGTTCTTC. Encoded protein: CASSSPTSRDEQFF.

The V and J genes are TRBV19 and TRBJ1-6, with 12 bases that match TRBD1. V lost 2 bases and J lost 10; bases outside the gene matches: 6. The CDR3 has 16 residues. CDR1 and CDR2 (germline): LNHDA, SQIVND (reference sequence). The CDR3 here is CASSIYSGTGGSPLHF. The CDR3 DNA follows: TGTGCCAGTAGTATATACTCCGGGACAGGGGGCTCACCCCTCCACTTT. The full variable domain, its missing parts supplied by reference TRBV19 and TRBJ1-6, is DGGITQSPKYLFRKEGQNVTLSCEQNLNHDAMYWYRQDPGQGLRLIYYSQIVNDFQKGDIAEGYSVSREKKESFPLTVTSAQKNPTAFYLCASSIYSGTGGSPLHFGNGTRLTVT.

The chain couples TRBV28 to TRBJ1-2, with D possibly TRBD1 on 5 matching bases. Germline V gives CDR1 MDHEN, CDR2 SYDVKM. The CDR3 extends over 11 amino acids. Trimming left V 8 bases short and J 8 bases short, with 12 bases between. The CDR3 DNA sequence: TGTGCCAGCGTTGGGGCGCGCGGCTACACCTTC. This codes for CASVGARGYTF.

This chain uses TRBV7-9 with TRBJ1-2; D not certain. The CDR3 is made up of 13 amino acids. V shed 0 bases and J shed 8 bases, with 10 bases lying between them. The V gene's germline CDR1 is SEHNR and CDR2 FQNEAQ (reference sequence). The CDR3 coding sequence is TGTGCCAGCAGCTTAGCGTTAGGCAGGGGCTACACCTTC. Translating it yields CASSLALGRGYTF.

The chain combines TRBV4-1 with TRBJ1-2; 7 bases agree with TRBD1. The CDR3 spans 15 residues. After removal of 7 bases from V and 3 bases from J, the junction contained 11 bases not matched to a gene. The germline CDR1 and CDR2 sequences are MGHRA and YSYEKL. In DNA, the CDR3 is TGCGCCAGCACCCATCGAGGGGGCGAAGACTATGGCTACACCTTC. Amino acid sequence: CASTHRGGEDYGYTF.

The genes are TRBV12-3 or TRBV12-4 and TRBJ1-5; unclear D gene. The CDR3 has 12 amino acids. The V end lost 5 bases, the J end lost 7 bases, and 9 bases lay between the germline ends. Here the CDR3 reads CASSLSGQPQHF. The CDR3 bases are TGTGCCAGCAGTCTCTCAGGCCAGCCCCAGCATTTT.

The gene calls are TRBV6-5 and TRBJ2-1, with D maybe TRBD2 (7 bases). Trimming shortened V by 6 bases and J by 3 bases, and 12 bases separated the two germline ends. The CDR3 loop spans 14 amino acids. The germline V gene has CDR1 MNHEY and CDR2 SVGAGI. The CDR3 is CASRNRDYYNEQFF. In DNA, the CDR3 is TGTGCCAGCAGAAACAGGGACTACTACAATGAGCAGTTCTTC.

The chain joins TRBV7-2 to TRBJ2-7, with a tentative D call TRBD2 (6 bases). The CDR3 is 15 amino acids. V was pared by 7 bases and J by 0 bases, with 16 bases between. Germline CDR1 SGHTA, CDR2 FQGNSA. CDR3 coding DNA: TGTGCCAGCAAACTAGCCGCGACTAGCTCCTACGAGCAGTACTTC. It translates to CASKLAATSSYEQYF.

The gene calls are TRBV15 and TRBJ2-1; 7 nucleotides align to TRBD1. Germline-derived CDR1 and CDR2 are LNHNV and YYDKDF (reference sequence). CDR3 length equals 14 residues. V was clipped by 2 bases and J by 5 bases; unmatched bases: 3. The CDR3 here is CATSRTGQHNEQFF. The CDR3 nucleotides read TGTGCCACCAGCAGAACGGGACAGCACAATGAGCAGTTCTTC.

This clone was seen a single time. This chain uses TRBV5-6 with TRBJ2-7; the match to TRBD2 covers 8 bases. The CDR3 loop spans 15 amino acids. V gave up 4 bases and J gave up 5 bases; unmatched junction bases: 11. CDR1 and CDR2 from the germline V gene are SGHDT and YYEEEE. The CDR3 sequence is CASSATGTSINEQYF. CDR3 bases: TGTGCCAGCAGCGCAACCGGGACTAGTATAAACGAGCAGTACTTC.

J is TRBJ1-1 and V is TRBV12-3 or TRBV12-4; possible D gene TRBD1, 6 bases. The CDR3 covers 11 residues. Trimming shortened V by 5 bases and J by 8 bases, and 9 bases separated the two germline ends. In DNA form, the CDR3 reads TGTGCCAGCAGTACAGGGATAGAAGCTTTCTTT. Amino acids: CASSTGIEAFF.

This clone was seen a single time. V gene TRBV2 combines with J gene TRBJ1-1; possible D gene TRBD1, 5 bases. CDR3 size: 14 residues. Trimming pared 8 bases from V and 1 base from J, leaving 14 bases between. Germline loops: CDR1 SNHLY, CDR2 FYNNEI. Here the CDR3 DNA reads TGTGCCAGCTCCATGGAGGGGCCGAACACTGAAGCTTTCTTT. It specifies CASSMEGPNTEAFF.

In the case of this clone: Mismatch with germline at one junction end may stem from a read error. This chain joins TRBV5-1 and TRBJ2-7, with TRBD2 matching over 16 bases. This CDR3 contains 18 residues. CDR1 and CDR2 (germline): SGHRS, YFSETQ. The CDR3 nucleotides read TGCGCCAGCAGCTTAACCGGGACTAGCGGGAGGGCCTCCGACGAGCAGTACTTC. Protein product: CASSLTGTSGRASDEQYF.

The chain is built from TRBV5-1 and TRBJ1-1, with D unresolved. The germline gives CDR1 SGHRS, CDR2 YFSETQ. Trimming cost V 1 base and J 2 bases, with 9 bases left between them. CDR3 length equals 14 residues. In DNA, the CDR3 is TGCGCCAGCAGCTTGTCACAGTCAAACACTGAAGCTTTCTTT. This encodes CASSLSQSNTEAFF.

This clone showed up just once. The chain joins TRBV7-9 to TRBJ2-2; D gene uncertain. The CDR3 is made up of 16 amino acids. V was cut by 1 base and J by 1 base, with 10 bases left in between. Germline V gene sequence: CDR1 SEHNR, CDR2 FQNEAQ (reference sequence). The CDR3 sequence is CASSLDRTMNTGELFF. CDR3 in DNA: TGTGCCAGCAGCTTAGACAGAACAATGAACACCGGGGAGCTGTTTTTT.

The chain couples TRBV7-6 to TRBJ1-1; a possible D gene is TRBD1 (5 bases). CDR3 size: 16 residues. Germline CDR1 SGHVS, CDR2 FNYEAQ. Deletions cut 0 bases from V and 3 bases from J, with 14 bases between. The CDR3 here is CASSLALEGLDTEAFF. The CDR3 nucleotides read TGTGCCAGCAGCTTAGCGTTGGAGGGGCTCGACACTGAAGCTTTCTTT.

This chain links TRBV3-1 (or the pseudogene TRBV3-2) with TRBJ2-1; D remains unclear. Germline loops: CDR1 LGHDT, CDR2 YNNKEL (reference sequence). The CDR3 sequence is 16 residues long. Trimming left V 0 bases short and J 4 bases short, with 13 bases between. Here the CDR3 reads CASSQDLQNLYNEQFF. The CDR3 region has the DNA TGTGCCAGCAGCCAAGATTTACAGAACTTATACAATGAGCAGTTCTTC.

The chain carries TRBV18 and TRBJ2-7; a possible D gene is TRBD1 (6 bases). The V and J ends lost 6 bases and 6 bases respectively, with 12 bases between them. The germline CDR1 and CDR2 sequences are KGHSH and LQKENI. CDR3 length: 12 amino acids. The CDR3 region is CASSQGRAEQYF. CDR3 bases: TGTGCCAGCTCCCAGGGGCGGGCCGAGCAGTACTTC.

The chain carries TRBV9 and TRBJ2-7; a possible D gene is TRBD1 (6 bases). CDR1 and CDR2 from the germline V gene are SGDLS and YYNGEE. The ends were cut back, 4 bases at V and 4 bases at J, with 39 bases in the middle. The CDR3 loop spans 22 amino acids. CDR3 protein: CASSSGTTGTGSGAPLPYEQYF. CDR3 nucleotide sequence: TGTGCCAGCAGCTCAGGAACAACAGGGACGGGTTCAGGGGCGCCACTTCCTTACGAGCAGTACTTC.

This chain connects TRBV28 to TRBJ1-3; D perhaps matches TRBD1 (6 bases). The CDR3 totals 12 residues. The germline V and J ends were trimmed by 7 bases and 9 bases, with 13 bases remaining between them. CDR1 is MDHEN, CDR2 SYDVKM, per germline. Written as DNA, the CDR3 is TGTGCCAGCAAGGGGGGGTCGGGCACCATATATTTT. It encodes CASKGGSGTIYF.

The J gene is TRBJ1-3, the V gene TRBV19, with D uncertain. The CDR3 sequence is 13 residues long. Germline V lookup: CDR1 LNHDA, CDR2 SQIVND (reference sequence). The ends were cut back, 5 bases at V and 10 bases at J, with 15 bases in the middle. CDR3: CASSLSEGQTIYF. CDR3 in DNA: TGTGCCAGTAGTTTATCAGAGGGTCAGACCATATATTTT. The whole variable domain, filled in from reference TRBV19 and TRBJ1-3, reads DGGITQSPKYLFRKEGQNVTLSCEQNLNHDAMYWYRQDPGQGLRLIYYSQIVNDFQKGDIAEGYSVSREKKESFPLTVTSAQKNPTAFYLCASSLSEGQTIYFGEGSWLTVV.

The chain carries TRBV2 and TRBJ1-6; possibly TRBD1 for D (5 bases). CDR3 length: 16 residues. Germline lookup yields CDR1 SNHLY and CDR2 FYNNEI. Trimming removed 8 bases from V and 4 bases from J, with 18 bases in between. The CDR3 is CASLSISGAYNSPLHF. For the CDR3, the DNA is TGTGCCAGCCTGAGCATCAGTGGGGCTTATAATTCACCCCTCCACTTT.

This clone was seen more than once but under ten times. Other DNA sequences from this sample encode an identical CDR3 as well. DNA of the CDR3: TGTGCCAGCAGTCCCGGGACAGTAAGCAATCAGCCCCAGCATTTT. Its translation: CASSPGTVSNQPQHF. The J gene is TRBJ1-5, the V gene TRBV27; 7 bases are shared with TRBD1. The CDR3 runs 15 residues. V trimming: 5 bases; J trimming: 1 base; junction bases outside the gene matches: 5. Germline CDR1 MNHEY, CDR2 SMNVEV (reference sequence).

This clone was picked up a small number of times. Other DNA sequences from this sample encode an identical CDR3 as well. The chain employs TRBV9 and TRBJ1-1; tentatively, D is TRBD1 (6 bases). Trimming removed 0 bases from V and 4 bases from J, with 13 bases in between. This CDR3 has 15 residues. Germline V CDR1 and CDR2: SGDLS, YYNGEE. DNA of the CDR3: TGTGCCAGCAGCGTAGCTGGCAGGGGTGGCACTGAAGCTTTCTTT. Translation: CASSVAGRGGTEAFF.

The chain employs TRBV28 and TRBJ1-1; possibly TRBD1 for D (5 bases). Trimming removed 6 bases at V and 4 bases at J, with 24 bases between. The CDR3 extends over 17 amino acids. Germline assignment: CDR1 MDHEN and CDR2 SYDVKM. CDR3 sequence (DNA): TGTGCCAGCAGCCGCTTTCTCGTACGGGGGGTGTCCACTGAAGCTTTCTTT. Translation gives CASSRFLVRGVSTEAFF.

CDR3 bases: TGTGCCTGGAGTGAGCGGGAGTGGGTTCTCGAGCAGTACTTC. Protein sequence: CAWSEREWVLEQYF. The V call is TRBV30, the J call TRBJ2-7, with 8 nucleotides matching TRBD2. CDR1 and CDR2 (germline): GTSNPN, SVGIG (reference sequence). The CDR3 length is 14 residues. The junction had 8 bases not matched to a gene; V was cut back by 1 base and J by 6 bases.